The 18 T cell receptor beta chains listed next were all sequenced from one sample in a study of breast tumors, draining lymph nodes, adjacent tissues. Via MiXCR, TCRdb re-called the multiplex PCR reads, giving one row per CDR3 protein. The sample has about 100,000 distinct CDR3 sequences; 21% are singletons. The lymph nodes were axillary draining lymph nodes from breast cancer patients. The sequenced material came from axillary lymph node tissue. The receptors were sampled from a female donor with breast cancer. Some clones in this sample may be carry-over from other donors' samples.

As regards this clonotype: Since a much larger clone is just one base distant, this may be a read error. The CDR3 carries no conserved terminal phenylalanine or tryptophan, so it likely arises from a read error. The chain joins TRBV19 to TRBJ1-5; perhaps TRBD1 as D (5 bases). In germline, CDR1 is LNHDA, CDR2 SQIVND (reference sequence). Trimming pared 3 bases from V and 9 bases from J, leaving 15 bases between. The CDR3 is 14 amino acids. The CDR3 spells CASSMAAGIVPQHS. CDR3 sequence (DNA): TGTGCCAGTAGTATGGCGGCAGGGATTGTGCCCCAGCATTCT.

This clonotype appeared many times. The rearrangement uses TRBV7-9 and TRBJ1-2, with 10 nucleotides matching TRBD1. Germline V CDR1 and CDR2: SEHNR, FQNEAQ (reference sequence). The CDR3 covers 15 residues. Trimming at V came to 7 bases and at J to 4 bases, leaving 9 bases not matched to a gene. CDR3 nucleotides: TGTGCCAGCACTCGCGGGACAGGGGCGGGCTATGGCTACACCTTC. It codes for CASTRGTGAGYGYTF.

This clonotype occurred many times. The chain carries TRBV7-3 and TRBJ1-2; 9 bases fit TRBD1. Germline loops: CDR1 SGHTA, CDR2 FQGTGA. The CDR3 is 15 amino acids. V shed 0 bases and J 8 bases; nucleotides not matched to a gene: 7. The CDR3 DNA reads TGTGCCAGCAGCTTAACGGGGACAGGGTATTTCGGCTACACCTTC. Translating gives CASSLTGTGYFGYTF.

This clonotype was counted many times. The rearrangement uses TRBV4-2 and TRBJ2-5; D may be TRBD1 (6 bases). The CDR3 runs to 15 residues. From germline, CDR1 is LGHNA and CDR2 YNFKEQ. V lost 1 base and J lost 4, with 13 bases in between. The CDR3 DNA reads TGTGCCAGCAGCCAAGGGACAGCCAGAAGAGAGACCCAGTACTTC. Its protein is CASSQGTARRETQYF.

This clonotype was seen at least ten times. This chain connects TRBV10-3 to TRBJ1-2; D possibly corresponds to TRBD1 (5 bases). In germline, CDR1 is ENHRY, CDR2 SYGVKD. Deletions cut 6 bases from V and 4 bases from J, with 15 bases between. The CDR3 covers 14 residues. CDR3 in amino acids: CAISTGTRGYGYTF. CDR3 sequence (DNA): TGTGCCATCAGCACGGGGACGCGCGGCTATGGCTACACCTTC.

This clonotype occurred many times. CDR3 sequence (DNA): TGTGCCAGCAGCTTCTGGACAGGGCTACATAGCAATCAGCCCCAGCATTTT. Amino acid sequence: CASSFWTGLHSNQPQHF. The chain employs TRBV5-6 and TRBJ1-5, with 8 bases aligning to TRBD1. Germline trimming cut 2 bases from V and 0 bases from J; bases unmatched to any gene: 7. Per the germline V gene, CDR1 is SGHDT and CDR2 is YYEEEE. This CDR3 region has 17 residues.

This clonotype was observed at least ten times. The gene calls are TRBV5-5 and TRBJ2-1; weak D call: TRBD2 (6 bases). Germline CDR1 SGHKS, CDR2 YYEKEE (reference sequence). The germline V and J ends were trimmed by 2 bases and 8 bases, with 14 bases remaining between them. The CDR3 runs 14 residues. DNA for the CDR3: TGTGCCAGCAGCTTCAGCAGGGAGGCGTATGAGCAGTTCTTC. Protein: CASSFSREAYEQFF.

This clonotype was observed many times. The chain links TRBV7-6 to TRBJ2-1; D gene ambiguous. This CDR3 spans 12 amino acids. Germline CDR1 SGHVS, CDR2 FNYEAQ. The V end lost 1 base, the J end lost 5 bases, and 3 bases lay between the germline ends. CDR3 amino acids: CASSLGDNEQFF. The DNA for the CDR3 is TGTGCCAGCAGCTTAGGTGACAATGAGCAGTTCTTC.

The chain combines TRBV13 with TRBJ2-2; D gene ambiguous. The germline V and J ends were trimmed by 5 bases and 1 base, with 5 bases remaining between them. CDR3 size: 13 residues. The germline gives CDR1 PRHDT, CDR2 FYEKMQ (reference sequence). The CDR3 sequence is CASSKGNTGELFF. The CDR3 DNA is TGTGCCAGCAGCAAAGGGAACACCGGGGAGCTGTTTTTT.

This clonotype occurred many times. The chain employs TRBV6-6 and TRBJ1-4; D remains ambiguous. Germline V CDR1 and CDR2: MNHNY, SVGAGI (reference sequence). CDR3 length: 14 amino acids. Trimming took 7 bases from V and 0 from J, leaving 9 bases between them. CDR3 protein: CASKKSPTNEKLFF. Here the CDR3 DNA reads TGTGCCAGCAAAAAATCACCAACTAATGAAAAACTGTTTTTT.

Ten or more counts support this clonotype. This CDR3 is CASSRPPGTNEKLFF. CDR3 bases: TGCGCCAGCAGCCGACCCCCCGGGACTAATGAAAAACTGTTTTTT. This chain uses TRBV4-1 with TRBJ1-4; D is uncertain. CDR3 size: 15 residues. Germline CDR1 is MGHRA and CDR2 is YSYEKL. Trimming took off 4 bases at V and 2 bases at J, with 11 bases between the two ends.

This clonotype turned up a few times. This chain joins TRBV30 and TRBJ1-3; D is ambiguous. The CDR3 is made up of 15 amino acids. V was shortened by 3 bases and J by 2 bases, with 14 bases between the two germline ends. Germline CDR1 is GTSNPN and CDR2 is SVGIG (reference sequence). Here the CDR3 reads CAWSPQTWAGNTIYF. The DNA for the CDR3 is TGTGCCTGGAGCCCCCAGACCTGGGCTGGAAACACCATATATTTT.

The sample holds many counts of this clonotype. V is TRBV7-8 and J is TRBJ2-1; D might be TRBD1 (5 bases). The CDR3 sequence is 17 residues long. Trimming pared 5 bases from V and 1 base from J, leaving 18 bases between. Germline-derived CDR1 and CDR2 are SGHVS and FQNEAQ. The CDR3 coding sequence is TGTGCCAGCAGCCCCTATATTGGGGCGGATTCCTACAATGAGCAGTTCTTC. Translation: CASSPYIGADSYNEQFF.

The chain combines TRBV19 with TRBJ2-2; D gene ambiguous. Trimming shortened V by 3 bases and J by 6 bases, and 14 bases separated the two germline ends. Germline loops: CDR1 LNHDA, CDR2 SQIVND (reference sequence). The CDR3 has 15 amino acids. CDR3 residues: CASSIRFGPAGELFF. DNA of the CDR3: TGTGCCAGTAGTATTCGTTTTGGGCCCGCCGGGGAGCTGTTTTTT. Supplemented by reference TRBV19 and TRBJ2-2, the full variable domain reads DGGITQSPKYLFRKEGQNVTLSCEQNLNHDAMYWYRQDPGQGLRLIYYSQIVNDFQKGDIAEGYSVSREKKESFPLTVTSAQKNPTAFYLCASSIRFGPAGELFFGEGSRLTVL.

The genes are TRBV12-3 or TRBV12-4 and TRBJ2-1; 10 positions match TRBD2. The CDR3 has 14 amino acids. The V segment lost 3 bases and the J segment 8 bases; nucleotides outside the gene matches: 4. CDR3 sequence: CASSLSGGADEQFF. The DNA of the CDR3 is TGTGCCAGCAGTTTGAGCGGGGGGGCCGATGAGCAGTTCTTC.

CDR3: CATSDYAGAGANVLTF. The CDR3 DNA sequence: TGTGCCACCAGTGATTATGCAGGGGCTGGGGCCAACGTCCTGACTTTC. This chain joins TRBV24-1 and TRBJ2-6; possibly TRBD1 for D (6 bases). The V end lost 2 bases, the J end lost 2 bases, and 9 bases lay between the germline ends. CDR3 length equals 16 residues. CDR1 and CDR2 from the germline V gene are KGHDR and SFDVKD.

There are many counts of this clonotype. J is TRBJ1-2 and V is TRBV29-1; D call uncertain. Germline V gene data show CDR1 as SQVTM and CDR2 as ANQGSEA. The V and J ends lost 4 bases and 4 bases respectively, with 13 bases between them. The CDR3 is 13 residues long. Here the CDR3 DNA reads TGCAGCGTTGGTGAGCCCGGTGGCTATGGCTACACCTTC. Translated: CSVGEPGGYGYTF. The whole variable domain, filled in from reference TRBV29-1 and TRBJ1-2, reads SAVISQKPSRDICQRGTSLTIQCQVDSQVTMMFWYRQQPGQSLTLIATANQGSEATYESGFVIDKFPISRPNLTFSTLTVSNMSPEDSSIYLCSVGEPGGYGYTFGSGTRLTVV.

The V gene is TRBV7-3, the J gene TRBJ2-1, with 9 bases lining up with TRBD2. From germline, CDR1 is SGHTA and CDR2 FQGTGA. CDR3 length: 18 residues. Trimming took 0 bases from V and 9 from J; bases not matched to a gene: 15. The CDR3 reads CASSLTGYRERGVGEQFF. The CDR3 region has the DNA TGTGCCAGCAGCTTAACGGGGTACAGGGAGCGGGGGGTTGGTGAGCAGTTCTTC.